The rows below give T cell receptor beta chains drawn from one sample of a study of PD-1 blockade in mismatch repair-deficient tumors. Libraries were prepared by immunoSEQ multiplex PCR; TCRdb keeps only in-frame clonotypes and omits some of them. This table has about 63,000 clones, around 89% appearing once. Sequences were derived from peripheral blood, sampled 52 weeks after starting pembrolizumab. The receptors were sampled from an adult with mismatch repair-deficient cancer. CDR3s include the opening cysteine and the closing phenylalanine or tryptophan. A D gene is named only where the DNA matches it firmly. Clone size appears in some rows only: once, few, many, or a class for an expanded clone.

. | TRBJ2-7 | TRBV28 | TRBD1 | TGTGCCAGCAGTTTATCGGACAGGTCGTACGAGCAGTACTTC | CASSLSDRSYEQYF
. | TRBJ2-7 | TRBV6-5 | . | TGTGCCAGCAGTTATGCCCCAGTTGGCGGGAAACGCGAGCAGTACTTC | CASSYAPVGGKREQYF
. | TRBJ2-7 | TRBV27 | . | TGTGCCACGACCCCGGGACCGGGATTTTACGAGCAGTACTTC | CATTPGPGFYEQYF
. | TRBJ2-7 | TRBV6-6 | TRBD1 | TGTGCCAGCAGTTACATCGCAGGGGGCGCCTACGAGCAGTACTTC | CASSYIAGGAYEQYF
. | TRBJ2-7 | TRBV5-1 | . | TGCGCCAGCAGCTTGTCGACAGGACCCTACGAGCAGTACTTC | CASSLSTGPYEQYF
. | TRBJ1-3 | TRBV14 | . | TGTGCCAGCAGCCAAGGGGGCTATGGAAACACCATATATTTT | CASSQGGYGNTIYF
. | TRBJ2-5 | TRBV9 | TRBD2 | TGTGCCAGCGGGGGAGGGACTAGCGGAAAAGAGACCCAGTACTTC | CASGGGTSGKETQYF
. | TRBJ2-5 | TRBV5-4 | . | TGTGCCAGCACCAGGTGGCAGATACAAGAGACCCAGTACTTC | CASTRWQIQETQYF
. | TRBJ2-1 | TRBV15 | . | TGTGCCACCAGCAGGGTTACCAATGAGCAGTTCTTC | CATSRVTNEQFF
. | TRBJ2-2 | TRBV4-1 | TRBD2 | TGCGCCAGCAGCCAAGCTAGCGGGAGGGCCGGGGAGCTGTTTTTT | CASSQASGRAGELFF
. | TRBJ2-1 | TRBV5-6 | . | TGTGCCACCAAGAGCCCGGGACAATTTGGTGGTGAGCAGTTCTTC | CATKSPGQFGGEQFF
. | TRBJ2-2 | TRBV30 | . | TGTGCCTGGAGTGTACTGGGGTTCACCGGGGAGCTGTTTTTT | CAWSVLGFTGELFF
. | TRBJ1-1 | TRBV6-1 | . | TGTGCCAGCAGTGGCTCCGGACGGGCCATGAACACTGAAGCTTTCTTT | CASSGSGRAMNTEAFF
. | TRBJ2-4 | TRBV27 | TRBD2 | TGTGCCAGCAGTTTATTCCGGGCGGGGGTTCAGTACTTC | CASSLFRAGVQYF
. | TRBJ1-5 | TRBV2 | TRBD1 | TGTGCCAGCAGTCTTAGACAGGGGTTGGTTGAGCCCCAGCATTTT | CASSLRQGLVEPQHF
. | TRBJ2-7 | TRBV5-6 | . | TGTGCCAGCAGCTTCAAAGCCTACGAGCAGTACTTC | CASSFKAYEQYF
. | TRBJ2-1 | TRBV7-9 | . | TGTGCCAGCAGCGGACGAATCCGCAATGAGCAGTTCTTC | CASSGRIRNEQFF
. | TRBJ2-7 | TRBV27 | TRBD1 | TGTGCCAGCAGTCGTTGGCCGGGACAGGGGACAGACGAGCAGTACTTC | CASSRWPGQGTDEQYF
. | TRBJ2-5 | TRBV27 | . | TGTGCCAGCAGTTTCCGGTTCCAAGAGACCCAGTACTTC | CASSFRFQETQYF
. | TRBJ2-7 | TRBV7-9 | TRBD1 | TGTGCCAGCAGCTTATCCGGGACAGGGACCTACGAGCAGTACTTC | CASSLSGTGTYEQYF
. | TRBJ2-3 | TRBV28 | TRBD2 | TGTGCCAGCAGTCCTCCACTAGCGGATACCCTCACAGATACGCAGTATTTT | CASSPPLADTLTDTQYF
. | TRBJ2-5 | TRBV11-2 | TRBD2 | TGTGCCAGCAGCTCTTCGGTGTGGGGACTAGAGATTTTAGAGACCCAGTACTTC | CASSSSVWGLEILETQYF
. | TRBJ1-5 | TRBV6-5 | . | TGTGCCAGCAGTACAGGGATTAATCAGCCCCAGCATTTT | CASSTGINQPQHF
once | TRBJ2-3 | TRBV30 | TRBD2 | TGTGCCTGGATAGCTAGCGGAGCCCCCCGAACAGATACGCAGTATTTT | CAWIASGAPRTDTQYF
once | TRBJ1-1 | TRBV30 | . | TGTGCCTGGAGTGGAGCAGGGGCGGGGACTGAAGCTTTCTTT | CAWSGAGAGTEAFF
. | TRBJ2-7 | TRBV4-1 | . | TGCGCCAGCAGCCCAATCGCTCTTACCTACGAGCAGTACTTC | CASSPIALTYEQYF
. | TRBJ1-3 | TRBV28 | . | TGTGCCAGCAGAATATCGTACACCTCTGGAAACACCATATATTTT | CASRISYTSGNTIYF
. | TRBJ1-5 | TRBV7-2 | . | TGTGCCAGCAGCTTAGGACAGCCGAATCAGCCCCAGCATTTT | CASSLGQPNQPQHF
once | TRBJ1-5 | TRBV6-1 | . | TGTGCCAGCAGTGAAAAGGGATCAGGGTCCAATCAGCCCCAGCATTTT | CASSEKGSGSNQPQHF
. | TRBJ1-1 | TRBV15 | . | TGTGCCACCAGTCCGGGGCGAAAATTCAACACTGAAGCTTTCTTT | CATSPGRKFNTEAFF
. | TRBJ2-7 | TRBV5-8 | . | TGTGCCAGCAGCTTGAGGGACGGGACCTACGAGCAGTACTTC | CASSLRDGTYEQYF
. | TRBJ2-7 | TRBV30 | TRBD2 | TGTGCCTGGAGAAGGCGGGAGGGCCATCACGAGCAGTACTTC | CAWRRREGHHEQYF
once | TRBJ2-7 | TRBV11-2 | . | TGTGCCAGCAGCCAACCGTCTTACGAGCAGTACTTC | CASSQPSYEQYF
. | TRBJ1-1 | TRBV19 | . | TGTGCCAGTATTGGGCAGGTGAACACTGAAGCTTTCTTT | CASIGQVNTEAFF
few | TRBJ2-3 | TRBV6-4 | TRBD2 | TGTGCCAGCAGTGAAAGCGGGAGGGCCCTAGATACGCAGTATTTT | CASSESGRALDTQYF
. | TRBJ2-7 | TRBV5-6 | TRBD1 | TGTGCCAGCAGCGAGGGGACAGGGCCCAGTTACGCCGGTGGCGAGCAGTACTTC | CASSEGTGPSYAGGEQYF
. | TRBJ1-1 | TRBV30 | . | TGTGCCTGGAGTCCAGACGTTGAAGCTTTCTTT | CAWSPDVEAFF
. | TRBJ2-7 | TRBV5-6 | TRBD2 | TGTGCCAGCAGCTTGGCTAGCGGGAGGCGGCGAAGCTCCTACGAGCAGTACTTC | CASSLASGRRRSSYEQYF
once | TRBJ1-5 | TRBV9 | . | TGTGCCAGCAGCGTAGAGGAGGGGCACGATAATCAGCCCCAGCATTTT | CASSVEEGHDNQPQHF
. | TRBJ2-1 | TRBV10-3 | . | TGTGCCATCAGTCGCCAGGGGTCCTACAATGAGCAGTTCTTC | CAISRQGSYNEQFF
once | TRBJ2-7 | TRBV4-1 | . | TGCGCCAGCAGCCAAGAGAGTCCCGCAGACGTCTACGAGCAGTACTTC | CASSQESPADVYEQYF
. | TRBJ2-1 | TRBV5-6 | TRBD2 | TGTGCCAGCAGCGAACTAGCGGGTTACTACAATGAGCAGTTCTTC | CASSELAGYYNEQFF
. | TRBJ1-5 | TRBV6-5 | . | TGTGCCAGCGGGTGGAGGGGCGATCAGCCCCAGCATTTT | CASGWRGDQPQHF
. | TRBJ2-7 | TRBV30 | . | TGTGCCTGGAGTAGGGCATACGAGCAGTACTTC | CAWSRAYEQYF
. | TRBJ2-3 | TRBV9 | . | TGTGCCAGCAGCTACGATAGCGAGGGTATCGATACGCAGTATTTT | CASSYDSEGIDTQYF
. | TRBJ1-5 | TRBV2 | . | TGTGCCAGCAGCGACTTAACCGGGACAAGATATAGCAATCAGCCCCAGCATTTT | CASSDLTGTRYSNQPQHF